This TCR beta chain was sequenced for a study of shared clonotypes between healthy human individuals. This clone was found once. The method was immunoSEQ multiplex PCR; TCRdb's version includes in-frame clones alone and lacks a portion of them. This table holds hundreds of thousands of clones, approximately 71% found once. The CDR3 consists of 15 residues. From germline, CDR1 is SGHRS and CDR2 YFSETQ. V lost 1 base and J 8 bases, leaving 16 bases between the germline ends. This chain joins TRBV5-1 and TRBJ2-1, with D possibly matching TRBD1 (5 bases). Sequencing used PBMCs. This clonotype was obtained from a woman in her thirties or forties in good health. Some clones in this sample may be carry-over from other donors' samples. Here the CDR3 DNA reads TGCGCCAGCAGCTTGAGACAGACGTCTTCGGATGAGCAGTTCTTC. Translated: CASSLRQTSSDEQFF.